These 19 T cell receptor beta chains were all obtained from the same sample, sequenced in a study of blood T cell repertoires in COVID-19 (dated by TCRdb to 2019 to 2021). The method was the immunoSEQ multiplex PCR assay. This immuneACCESS table, as held by TCRdb, lists in-frame sequences with V and J called but not all clones. Of the missing ones, under half trace to an unresolved V gene in checked studies; the others have no known cause. Recorded for this sample are roughly 200,000 clones; roughly 85% of them occurred a single time. 3% to 4.5% of the sample comes from the top ten. The sample taken for sequencing was PBMCs or T cells enriched from blood (not recorded which). Every receptor here comes from a middle-aged woman with acute COVID-19.

This clone showed up just once. The J gene is TRBJ1-3, the V gene TRBV29-1, with D maybe TRBD1 (5 bases). The germline V gene has CDR1 SQVTM and CDR2 ANQGSEA. This CDR3 has 13 residues. V was pared by 2 bases and J by 2 bases, with 7 bases between. The CDR3 region has the DNA TGCAGCGTTGAATCGGGGGCTGGAAACACCATATATTTT. It encodes CSVESGAGNTIYF.

This clone was counted a few times. The V and J genes are TRBV9 and TRBJ1-2; TRBD1 matches 9 bases. With 4 bases clipped from V and 4 bases from J, the junction kept 8 bases outside the gene matches. This CDR3 is 15 amino acids long. Germline V gives CDR1 SGDLS, CDR2 YYNGEE. CDR3 region: CASSPRQGGAYGYTF. In DNA, the CDR3 is TGTGCCAGCAGCCCCAGACAGGGGGGCGCCTATGGCTACACCTTC. Looking up the rest from reference TRBV9 and TRBJ1-2 gives the full variable domain: DSGVTQTPKHLITATGQRVTLRCSPRSGDLSVYWYQQSLDQGLQFLIQYYNGEERAKGNILERFSAQQFPDLHSELNLSSLELGDSALYFCASSPRQGGAYGYTFGSGTRLTVV.

V is TRBV19 and J is TRBJ1-2, with unresolved D. V lost 2 bases to trimming and J lost 4 bases, with 11 bases between them. Germline V gives CDR1 LNHDA, CDR2 SQIVND (reference sequence). The CDR3 has 14 amino acids. This CDR3 is CASSISPFGYGYTF. The CDR3 nucleotides are TGTGCCAGTAGTATATCCCCCTTCGGCTATGGCTACACCTTC.

This clone was seen more than once but under ten times. The CDR3 loop reads CASSEAIDRVKDYGYTF. The DNA of the CDR3 is TGTGCCAGCAGTGAAGCGATTGACAGGGTCAAGGACTATGGCTACACCTTC. The V gene is TRBV2, the J gene TRBJ1-2, with 7 positions matching TRBD1. The CDR3 consists of 17 residues. The ends lost 0 bases at V and 3 bases at J; junction bases unmatched: 10. Germline assignment: CDR1 SNHLY and CDR2 FYNNEI. The full variable domain, completed using reference TRBV2 and TRBJ1-2, is EPEVTQTPSHQVTQMGQEVILRCVPISNHLYFYWYRQILGQKVEFLVSFYNNEISEKSEIFDDQFSVERPDGSNFTLKIRSTKLEDSAMYFCASSEAIDRVKDYGYTFGSGTRLTVV.

The genes are TRBV14 and TRBJ2-1, with TRBD2 matching over 14 bases. Trimming at V came to 8 bases and at J to 5 bases, leaving 5 bases not matched to a gene. Germline values: CDR1 SGHDN, CDR2 FVKESK. This CDR3 spans 15 amino acids. CDR3 region: CASLGTSGGHNEQFF. In DNA, the CDR3 is TGTGCCAGCCTCGGGACTAGCGGGGGCCACAATGAGCAGTTCTTC.

The chain combines TRBV30 with TRBJ1-1; 9 bases agree with TRBD1. This CDR3 has 13 amino acids. Germline values: CDR1 GTSNPN, CDR2 SVGIG (reference sequence). The J segment lost 6 bases and the V segment lost 5 bases, leaving 7 bases of the junction unmatched. The CDR3 coding sequence is TGTGCCTGGCGACAGGGGGAAAACTCTGAAGCTTTCTTT. Translation: CAWRQGENSEAFF.

The rearrangement uses TRBV18 and TRBJ1-5; tentative D call: TRBD1 (6 bases). In germline, CDR1 is KGHSH, CDR2 LQKENI. Trimming removed 3 bases at V and 2 bases at J, with 14 bases between. CDR3 length equals 16 residues. CDR3 in amino acids: CASSPPQGIGNQPQHF. The CDR3, as DNA: TGTGCCAGCTCACCCCCGCAGGGGATCGGCAATCAGCCCCAGCATTTT.

The chain employs TRBV2 and TRBJ1-4, with a possible D match to TRBD1 (5 bases). The CDR3 spans 13 residues. Trimming left V 8 bases short and J 8 bases short, with 15 bases between. Germline V gene lookup returns CDR1 SNHLY and CDR2 FYNNEI. The CDR3 spells CASDSQGWEKLFF. The CDR3, as DNA: TGTGCCAGCGACTCCCAGGGTTGGGAAAAACTGTTTTTT. The complete variable domain, with remaining parts taken from reference TRBV2 and TRBJ1-4, reads EPEVTQTPSHQVTQMGQEVILRCVPISNHLYFYWYRQILGQKVEFLVSFYNNEISEKSEIFDDQFSVERPDGSNFTLKIRSTKLEDSAMYFCASDSQGWEKLFFGSGTQLSVL.

The rearrangement uses TRBV2 and TRBJ1-5; 7 nucleotides match TRBD1. CDR3 length: 15 residues. Unmatched junction bases numbered 11, after V lost 5 bases and J lost 7 bases. Germline assignment: CDR1 SNHLY and CDR2 FYNNEI. CDR3 protein: CASSPTQGTGQPQHF. As DNA, the CDR3 is TGTGCCAGCAGTCCGACACAGGGGACGGGGCAGCCCCAGCATTTT.

This clone has just a few counts. This chain links TRBV5-1 with TRBJ2-3; no reliable D call. This CDR3 is 15 amino acids long. CDR1 and CDR2 (germline): SGHRS, YFSETQ. The V and J ends lost 3 bases and 2 bases respectively, with 13 bases between them. The chain's CDR3 is CASSSERRSTDTQYF. CDR3 in DNA: TGCGCCAGCAGCTCCGAGCGACGCTCCACAGATACGCAGTATTTT.

This chain connects TRBV5-5 to TRBJ1-1; 8 nucleotides agree with TRBD1. The CDR3 totals 19 residues. Trimming removed 4 bases from V and 3 bases from J; junction bases left unmatched: 20. Per the germline V gene, CDR1 is SGHKS and CDR2 is YYEKEE (reference sequence). The CDR3 sequence: CASSPDGPLSTGEDTEAFF. In DNA form, the CDR3 reads TGTGCCAGCAGCCCCGACGGACCCTTATCGACAGGGGAGGACACTGAAGCTTTCTTT.

This sequence joins TRBV30 and TRBJ1-6; D not certain. Trimming stripped 0 bases from V and 12 bases from J, with 9 bases between. There are 12 residues in the CDR3. The germline gives CDR1 GTSNPN, CDR2 SVGIG (reference sequence). The chain's CDR3 is CAWSVPGGPLHF. CDR3 DNA: TGTGCCTGGAGTGTTCCGGGTGGACCCCTCCACTTT.

The chain joins TRBV15 to TRBJ2-1; D not resolved. From germline, CDR1 is LNHNV and CDR2 YYDKDF (reference sequence). CDR3 length: 12 residues. V was clipped by 1 base and J by 6 bases, with 4 bases between them. The CDR3 loop reads CATSRVSNEQFF. The DNA of the CDR3 is TGTGCCACCAGCAGAGTCAGCAATGAGCAGTTCTTC.

The chain joins TRBV2 to TRBJ1-2; 7 positions match TRBD1. This CDR3 spans 15 amino acids. V lost 6 bases to trimming and J lost 8 bases; unmatched junction nucleotides: 15. The germline V gene encodes CDR1 SNHLY and CDR2 FYNNEI. The CDR3 here is CASSALRQGERGYTF. CDR3 nucleotide sequence: TGTGCCAGCAGCGCATTGAGACAGGGAGAAAGGGGCTACACCTTC.

The rearrangement uses TRBV19 and TRBJ2-7; 7 bases are a match to TRBD1. Germline CDR1 is LNHDA and CDR2 is SQIVND (reference sequence). Trimming removed 4 bases from V and 4 bases from J; junction bases left unmatched: 7. The CDR3 extends over 14 amino acids. CDR3: CASSKQGERYEQYF. CDR3 DNA: TGTGCCAGTAGTAAGCAGGGGGAACGGTACGAGCAGTACTTC.

This chain connects TRBV9 to TRBJ1-1; D gene unclear. CDR1 SGDLS and CDR2 YYNGEE come from the germline V gene. V lost 1 base and J 1 base, leaving 8 bases between the germline ends. The CDR3 has 14 residues. CDR3 region: CASSVNSRNTEAFF. In DNA, the CDR3 is TGTGCCAGCAGCGTAAATTCCAGGAACACTGAAGCTTTCTTT.

This clone was recorded only once. The chain uses TRBV7-9 and TRBJ2-5; 13 bases are a match to TRBD2. The germline gives CDR1 SEHNR, CDR2 FQNEAQ (reference sequence). V dropped 4 bases and J dropped 4; count of bases not matched to a gene: 6. The CDR3 loop spans 16 amino acids. CDR3 DNA sequence: TGTGCCAGCAGCTACGGACTAGCGGGGGCATTAGAGACCCAGTACTTC. Translation gives CASSYGLAGALETQYF.

The DNA for the CDR3 is TGTGCCAGCAGTTCCTCGGGACACCTCTACGAGCAGTACTTC. Protein: CASSSSGHLYEQYF. The rearrangement links TRBV28 to TRBJ2-7, with D possibly matching TRBD1 (6 bases). The V gene lost 4 bases and the J gene lost 3 bases, with 13 bases spanning the gap. Germline V lookup: CDR1 MDHEN, CDR2 SYDVKM. The CDR3 consists of 14 residues.

This chain connects TRBV7-7 to TRBJ2-1; TRBD2 agrees at 13 bases. CDR1 and CDR2 (germline): SSHAT, FNYEAQ (reference sequence). The CDR3 loop spans 16 amino acids. V shed 1 base and J 4 bases; nucleotides not matched to a gene: 1. CDR3 nucleotide sequence: TGTGCCAGCAGCTTAGGGGGACTAGCGGGGTACAATGAGCAGTTCTTC. Residues: CASSLGGLAGYNEQFF.